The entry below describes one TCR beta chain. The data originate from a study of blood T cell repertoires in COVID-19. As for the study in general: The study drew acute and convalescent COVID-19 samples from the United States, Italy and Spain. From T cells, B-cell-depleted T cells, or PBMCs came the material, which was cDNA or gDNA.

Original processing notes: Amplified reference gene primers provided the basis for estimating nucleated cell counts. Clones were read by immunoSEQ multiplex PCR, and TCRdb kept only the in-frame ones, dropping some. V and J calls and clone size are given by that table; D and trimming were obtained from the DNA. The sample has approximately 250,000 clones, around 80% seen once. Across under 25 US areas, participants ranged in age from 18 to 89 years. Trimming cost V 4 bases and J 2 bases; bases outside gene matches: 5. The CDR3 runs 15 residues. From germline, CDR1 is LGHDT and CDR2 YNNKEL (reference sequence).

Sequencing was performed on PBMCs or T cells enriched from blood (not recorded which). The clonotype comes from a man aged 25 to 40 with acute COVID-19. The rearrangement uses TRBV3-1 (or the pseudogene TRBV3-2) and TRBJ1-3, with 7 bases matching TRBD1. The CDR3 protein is CASSRNRGPGNTIYF. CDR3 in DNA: TGTGCCAGCAGCCGCAACAGGGGCCCTGGAAACACCATATATTTT.